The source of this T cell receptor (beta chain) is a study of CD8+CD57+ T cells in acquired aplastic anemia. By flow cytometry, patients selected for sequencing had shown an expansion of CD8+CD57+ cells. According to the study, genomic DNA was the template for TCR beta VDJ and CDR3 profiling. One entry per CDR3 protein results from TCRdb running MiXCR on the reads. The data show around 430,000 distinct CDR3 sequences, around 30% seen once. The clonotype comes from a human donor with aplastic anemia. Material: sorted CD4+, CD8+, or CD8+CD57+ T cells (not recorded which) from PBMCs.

The CDR3 DNA is TGCAGCGTCACGCAACTAACGGCGGGAATCATGAACACTGAAGCTTTCTTT. It translates to CSVTQLTAGIMNTEAFF. V and J are TRBV29-1 and TRBJ1-1; D unclear. V dropped 6 bases and J dropped 0 bases, with 23 bases sitting between them. Germline V gene lookup returns CDR1 SQVTM and CDR2 ANQGSEA. The CDR3 has 17 residues.